A selection of T cell receptor beta chains follows, all from one sample in a study of blood T cell repertoires in COVID-19. Method: immunoSEQ multiplex PCR; TCRdb's copy keeps in-frame clones and lacks some. The table has 250,000 or so clones, 85% to 90% seen once. The specimen was PBMCs or T cells enriched from blood (not recorded which). These receptors came from a woman aged 30 to 39 with acute COVID-19. Each CDR3 is given with its conserved first and last residue. D genes are given only for firm matches. Clone size is shown for a subset of rows, as once, few, many or a class of expanded clone.

J gene: TRBJ2-7; D gene: -; clone size: -; CDR3 length: 14; V gene: TRBV28; CDR3 DNA: TGTGCCAGCAGTTTAGGGGGCAGGGCCTACGAGCAGTACTTC; CDR3 protein: CASSLGGRAYEQYF
J gene: TRBJ1-4; D gene: -; clone size: -; CDR3 length: 11; V gene: TRBV12-3/TRBV12-4; CDR3 DNA: TGTGCCAGCAGTCCAGGTGAAAAACTGTTTTTT; CDR3 protein: CASSPGEKLFF
J gene: TRBJ2-1; D gene: -; clone size: -; CDR3 length: 11; V gene: TRBV29-1; CDR3 DNA: TGCAGCGGATTGGCAGGGTTTGAGCAGTTCTTC; CDR3 protein: CSGLAGFEQFF
J gene: TRBJ2-5; D gene: TRBD2; clone size: -; CDR3 length: 16; V gene: TRBV3-1/TRBV3-2; CDR3 DNA: TGTGCCAGCAGCCAAGAATCACTAGCGGGATTGGAGACCCAGTACTTC; CDR3 protein: CASSQESLAGLETQYF
J gene: TRBJ2-7; D gene: TRBD1; clone size: -; CDR3 length: 12; V gene: TRBV27; CDR3 DNA: TGTGCCGTTGGACAGGGGTCCTACGAGCAGTACTTC; CDR3 protein: CAVGQGSYEQYF
J gene: TRBJ2-4; D gene: -; clone size: -; CDR3 length: 16; V gene: TRBV28; CDR3 DNA: TGTGCCAGCAGTTTAAAGGGAACAGGAACGAAAAACATTCAGTACTTC; CDR3 protein: CASSLKGTGTKNIQYF
J gene: TRBJ2-6; D gene: TRBD1; clone size: -; CDR3 length: 20; V gene: TRBV4-1; CDR3 DNA: TGCGCCAGCAGCCAAGATTATCCGGGACAGGGGTTTTCTGGGGCCAACGTCCTGACTTTC; CDR3 protein: CASSQDYPGQGFSGANVLTF
J gene: TRBJ1-5; D gene: -; clone size: -; CDR3 length: 14; V gene: TRBV6-5; CDR3 DNA: TGTGCCAGCAGCCCGCAGAATAGCAATCAGCCCCAGCATTTT; CDR3 protein: CASSPQNSNQPQHF
J gene: TRBJ2-7; D gene: TRBD1; clone size: -; CDR3 length: 14; V gene: TRBV19; CDR3 DNA: TGTGCCAGTAGTACCTTTACAGGGGAATACGAGCAGTACTTC; CDR3 protein: CASSTFTGEYEQYF
J gene: TRBJ1-4; D gene: -; clone size: -; CDR3 length: 14; V gene: TRBV24-1; CDR3 DNA: TGTGCCACCAGTACCGGGGAAACTAATGAAAAACTGTTTTTT; CDR3 protein: CATSTGETNEKLFF
J gene: TRBJ2-7; D gene: -; clone size: -; CDR3 length: 15; V gene: TRBV7-9; CDR3 DNA: TGTGCCAGCAGCTCTACAGCGATGGGGCACTACGAGCAGTACTTC; CDR3 protein: CASSSTAMGHYEQYF
J gene: TRBJ1-1; D gene: TRBD1; clone size: -; CDR3 length: 17; V gene: TRBV4-2; CDR3 DNA: TGTGCCAGCAGCCAAGAGCTTTGGGGAGCAGGGGGTCCTGAAGCTTTCTTT; CDR3 protein: CASSQELWGAGGPEAFF
J gene: TRBJ1-2; D gene: -; clone size: -; CDR3 length: 13; V gene: TRBV5-1; CDR3 DNA: TGCGCCAGCAGCTTGGTGGGCCCCGATGGCTACACCTTC; CDR3 protein: CASSLVGPDGYTF
J gene: TRBJ2-5; D gene: TRBD1; clone size: -; CDR3 length: 12; V gene: TRBV2; CDR3 DNA: TGTGCCGACAGGGGGTCCGGGGAGACCCAGTACTTC; CDR3 protein: CADRGSGETQYF
J gene: TRBJ2-3; D gene: -; clone size: -; CDR3 length: 15; V gene: TRBV15; CDR3 DNA: TGTGCCACCAGCAGCCCGAGGAAAGGCACAGATACGCAGTATTTT; CDR3 protein: CATSSPRKGTDTQYF
J gene: TRBJ2-7; D gene: -; clone size: -; CDR3 length: 12; V gene: TRBV29-1; CDR3 DNA: TGCAGCGTGGTTACAGGTTCCTACGAGCAGTACTTC; CDR3 protein: CSVVTGSYEQYF
J gene: TRBJ2-1; D gene: -; clone size: -; CDR3 length: 15; V gene: TRBV5-6; CDR3 DNA: TGTGCCAGCGCCCCTAGGGGGCGGGGATACAATGAGCAGTTCTTC; CDR3 protein: CASAPRGRGYNEQFF
J gene: TRBJ1-3; D gene: TRBD1; clone size: -; CDR3 length: 16; V gene: TRBV9; CDR3 DNA: TGTGCCAGCAGCGCAAGACAGGGGTCGCCTGGAAACACCATATATTTT; CDR3 protein: CASSARQGSPGNTIYF
J gene: TRBJ2-7; D gene: -; clone size: once; CDR3 length: 14; V gene: TRBV5-5; CDR3 DNA: TGTGCCAGCAGCCCACTCCAGTCCCTCGGGGAGCAGTACTTC; CDR3 protein: CASSPLQSLGEQYF